This T cell receptor (beta chain) is from a study of metastatic and nonmetastatic thyroid tumors. About the study: Comparison of repertoires was carried out across blood and tumor or nodule tissue from malignant and benign thyroid patients. Notes on the study in general: Versus benign nodules, malignant thyroid tumors reportedly had significantly higher TCR beta diversity, in blood and tumor.

Per the original data handling: Building a distant-metastasis classifier for papillary thyroid cancer drew on CDR3 differences across clinicopathological groups. TCRdb reprocessed the PCR reads via MiXCR. TCRdb, not the original authors, processed these V and J calls. Of under 50,000 clones in the sample, about 26% were seen once. This clone was counted a single time. What it binds is not known. No patient had received any treatment before thyroid surgery. The CDR3 runs to 17 residues. V shed 6 bases and J shed 1 base, with 21 bases lying between them. Per germline, CDR1 SNHLY and CDR2 FYNNEI. This receptor was taken from a male donor with papillary thyroid cancer or a benign thyroid nodule (not recorded which). Some clones in this sample may be carry-over from other donors' samples. This chain uses TRBV2 with TRBJ1-1, with a weak D call TRBD1 (5 bases). Source material: blood. The CDR3 bases are TGTGCCAGCAGCGAGCAGATGGAGGGGACCGAGAACACTGAAGCTTTCTTT. It is translated as CASSEQMEGTENTEAFF.